A selection of T cell receptor beta chains follows, all from one sample in a study of T cells after yellow fever vaccination. TCRdb called the 5' RACE reads again in MiXCR, with one record for every CDR3 protein. Counted here are a few hundred thousand distinct CDR3 sequences, less than 9% occurring once; the ten biggest clones make up approximately 0.85%. The sample consisted of CD4+ T cells sorted from PBMCs, taken 15 days after the yellow fever booster vaccination. These receptors came from a man aged 25 to 45 who received the YFV17D yellow fever vaccine. Each CDR3 is given with its conserved first and last residue. A D gene is named only where the DNA matches it firmly. Size is omitted from some rows. Given values are once, few, many or a class for expanded clones.

-	TRBJ1-1	TRBV5-3	14	-	CARSFANPNTEAFF	TGTGCCAGAAGCTTCGCGAATCCGAACACTGAAGCTTTCTTT
TRBD2	TRBJ2-5	TRBV20-1	14	many	CSARSGVGQETQYF	TGCAGTGCGCGAAGCGGGGTAGGACAAGAGACCCAGTACTTC
TRBD1	TRBJ1-1	TRBV20-1	12	many	CSPGQGNTEAFF	TGCAGCCCGGGACAGGGGAACACTGAAGCTTTCTTT
-	TRBJ1-4	TRBV20-1	13	many	CSAKEGWPEKLFF	TGCAGTGCTAAGGAGGGATGGCCTGAAAAACTGTTTTTT
TRBD2	TRBJ2-5	TRBV20-1	17	-	CSAHRPYRLAVQETQYF	TGCAGTGCTCACCGACCCTACCGACTAGCAGTCCAAGAGACCCAGTACTTC
-	TRBJ2-6	TRBV6-2/TRBV6-3	19	few	CASNPGGGRVTRSANVLTF	TGTGCCAGCAACCCCGGAGGGGGCAGGGTGACGCGGAGTGCCAACGTCCTGACTTTC
-	TRBJ1-4	TRBV20-1	13	few	CSARGAGSEKLFF	TGCAGTGCTAGAGGGGCAGGTAGTGAAAAACTGTTTTTT
-	TRBJ2-2	TRBV9	16	few	CASSVGSNANTGELFF	TGTGCCAGCAGCGTAGGCAGCAACGCGAACACCGGGGAGCTGTTTTTT
-	TRBJ2-1	TRBV7-2	15	-	CASSDARGSYNEQFF	TGTGCCAGCAGCGATGCCCGGGGCTCCTACAATGAGCAGTTCTTC
TRBD1	TRBJ2-1	TRBV7-9	13	many	CASSDDREREQFF	TGTGCCAGCAGCGATGACAGGGAACGTGAGCAGTTCTTC
-	TRBJ2-7	TRBV3-1	13	-	CASSSGAQYEQYF	TGTGCCAGCAGCTCAGGGGCTCAGTACGAGCAGTACTTC
TRBD2	TRBJ2-1	TRBV25-1	20	few	CASSEPMGTGGTSGSIEQFF	TGTGCCAGCAGTGAGCCGATGGGGACAGGCGGGACTAGCGGGTCCATAGAGCAGTTCTTC
-	TRBJ2-7	TRBV20-1	11	many	CSARGKNEQYF	TGCAGTGCTAGAGGCAAGAACGAGCAGTACTTC
TRBD1	TRBJ2-5	TRBV20-1	13	few	CSARLTGGETQYF	TGCAGTGCTAGATTGACAGGGGGCGAGACCCAGTACTTC
-	TRBJ2-3	TRBV19	14	few	CASTAGRGSDTQYF	TGTGCCAGTACAGCAGGGCGAGGCTCAGATACGCAGTATTTT
-	TRBJ1-2	TRBV5-6	12	few	CASSLTDYGYTF	TGTGCCAGCAGCTTGACGGACTATGGCTACACCTTC
-	TRBJ2-7	TRBV18	14	few	CASSPPMLAREQYF	TGTGCCAGCTCACCACCGATGCTAGCGCGGGAGCAGTACTTC
-	TRBJ2-1	TRBV27	16	few	CASRREGSQPLGEQFF	TGTGCCAGCAGGAGAGAGGGGTCCCAACCATTGGGTGAGCAGTTCTTC
-	TRBJ2-5	TRBV29-1	12	few	CSVEIWEETQYF	TGCAGCGTTGAAATCTGGGAAGAGACCCAGTACTTC
-	TRBJ2-1	TRBV7-3	13	many	CASSSQGIGEQFF	TGTGCCAGCAGCTCACAGGGTATAGGCGAGCAGTTCTTC
-	TRBJ2-1	TRBV12-3/TRBV12-4	15	many	CASSFQGTLEGEQFF	TGTGCCAGCAGTTTTCAGGGAACTTTAGAGGGTGAGCAGTTCTTC
TRBD2	TRBJ2-3	TRBV7-9	15	many	CASSLLAGVTDTQYF	TGTGCCAGCAGCTTGTTGGCGGGAGTCACAGATACGCAGTATTTT
TRBD1	TRBJ1-1	TRBV29-1	13	few	CSVVVGTGSEAFF	TGCAGCGTTGTCGTGGGGACAGGTAGTGAAGCTTTCTTT
TRBD1	TRBJ1-2	TRBV20-1	11	-	CSALTGGGYTF	TGCAGTGCTTTAACAGGGGGGGGCTACACCTTC
-	TRBJ1-2	TRBV12-3/TRBV12-4	13	-	CASWGGEDYGYTF	TGTGCCAGCTGGGGGGGAGAGGACTATGGCTACACCTTC
TRBD1	TRBJ1-6	TRBV28	13	-	CASRQGARSPLHF	TGTGCCAGCAGACAGGGGGCGCGATCACCCCTCCACTTT
TRBD2	TRBJ2-5	TRBV30	16	few	CAWSLGAGVGVETQYF	TGTGCCTGGAGCCTCGGGGCGGGAGTAGGGGTAGAGACCCAGTACTTC
-	TRBJ2-5	TRBV19	14	-	CASSIHREIETQYF	TGTGCCAGTAGTATTCATCGTGAAATAGAGACCCAGTACTTC
TRBD1	TRBJ2-2	TRBV5-5	16	few	CASSEGTGGYTGELFF	TGTGCCAGCAGCGAAGGGACAGGGGGATACACCGGGGAGCTGTTTTTT
-	TRBJ1-3	TRBV27	16	many	CASSRYSGVSGNTIYF	TGTGCCAGCAGTCGGTACTCGGGGGTCTCTGGAAACACCATATATTTT
TRBD2	TRBJ2-2	TRBV27	14	many	CASIPAGRTGELFF	TGTGCCAGCATCCCTGCCGGGAGGACCGGGGAGCTGTTTTTT
-	TRBJ2-1	TRBV6-2/TRBV6-3	12	few	CASSYGPNEQFF	TGTGCCAGCAGTTACGGTCCCAATGAGCAGTTCTTC
-	TRBJ2-3	TRBV28	17	many	CASYATGAGGSTDTQYF	TGTGCCAGCTACGCCACAGGGGCGGGAGGCAGCACAGATACGCAGTATTTT
TRBD1	TRBJ1-5	TRBV28	15	many	CASSTRQGDNQPQHF	TGTGCCAGCAGTACCAGACAGGGGGACAATCAGCCCCAGCATTTT
TRBD2	TRBJ2-5	TRBV6-5	17	few	CASISIGTSGPQETQYF	TGTGCCAGCATTTCCATCGGGACTAGCGGGCCCCAAGAGACCCAGTACTTC
-	TRBJ2-1	TRBV6-2/TRBV6-3	15	many	CASSPDRPPNNEQFF	TGTGCCAGCAGCCCGGACAGACCCCCAAACAATGAGCAGTTCTTC
-	TRBJ2-3	TRBV7-2	13	-	CASSGGHTDTQYF	TGTGCCAGCAGCGGGGGCCACACAGATACGCAGTATTTT
-	TRBJ2-3	TRBV5-1	15	-	CASSSVSGFTDTQYF	TGCGCCAGCAGCTCAGTTAGCGGTTTCACAGATACGCAGTATTTT
TRBD1	TRBJ1-2	TRBV6-1	13	many	CASSAKGQGTYTF	TGTGCCAGCAGTGCCAAGGGACAGGGCACCTACACCTTC
-	TRBJ2-2	TRBV24-1	13	few	CATSVPGSGELFF	TGTGCCACCAGTGTACCGGGATCCGGGGAGCTGTTTTTT
TRBD2	TRBJ2-7	TRBV7-9	14	-	CASGYTAGSYEQYF	TGTGCCAGCGGCTACACAGCGGGATCCTACGAGCAGTACTTC
TRBD1	TRBJ1-1	TRBV29-1	10	many	CSVSSGGAFF	TGCAGCGTTTCATCAGGGGGAGCTTTCTTT
TRBD2	TRBJ2-3	TRBV4-3	17	-	CASSQDLSSGTHRVRYF	TGCGCCAGCAGCCAAGATCTGTCTAGCGGGACCCACCGGGTGCGGTATTTT
TRBD2	TRBJ2-7	TRBV7-8	15	few	CASSFTGRSLYEQYF	TGTGCCAGCAGCTTCACCGGGAGGTCCCTCTACGAGCAGTACTTC
-	TRBJ2-3	TRBV24-1	14	-	CTTSDPWKTDTQYF	TGTACCACCAGTGACCCCTGGAAGACAGATACGCAGTATTTT
-	TRBJ2-7	TRBV23-1	12	-	CATEGVVYEQYF	TGCGCCACCGAGGGGGTTGTGTACGAGCAGTACTTC
-	TRBJ2-1	TRBV6-2/TRBV6-3	14	many	CASSYWSADNEQFF	TGTGCCAGCAGTTACTGGTCAGCAGACAATGAGCAGTTCTTC
TRBD1	TRBJ1-6	TRBV20-1	17	-	CCASPMTGGFSNSPLHF	TGCTGTGCTAGCCCCATGACAGGGGGCTTTTCTAATTCACCCCTCCACTTT
-	TRBJ2-7	TRBV7-2	15	many	CASSLGGRGSYEQYF	TGTGCCAGCAGTTTAGGCGGACGGGGCTCCTACGAGCAGTACTTC
TRBD2	TRBJ2-7	TRBV11-3	19	few	CASSLGRGASGSPLYEQYF	TGTGCCAGCAGCTTAGGGAGGGGGGCTAGCGGGAGTCCCCTATACGAGCAGTACTTC
TRBD1	TRBJ2-1	TRBV5-1	14	-	CASSFGTGGNEQFF	TGCGCCAGCAGCTTCGGGACAGGGGGCAATGAGCAGTTCTTC
-	TRBJ2-6	TRBV4-3	18	-	CASSQDWAVISGANVLTF	TGCGCCAGCAGCCAAGATTGGGCGGTCATCTCTGGGGCCAACGTCCTGACTTTC